A single sample gave rise to the 21 T cell receptor beta chains below, sequenced in a study of beta chain features in type 1 diabetes. Their antigen targets remain unknown. Expressed TCRB transcripts were sequenced, since all the RNA that had been isolated was reverse transcribed. Data came from immunoSEQ multiplex PCR; TCRdb stores just in-frame clones and leaves some out. The sample includes almost 350,000 clones, around 9% of them seen just once. Findings and caveats of the study: Across all four CD4+ subsets, people with type 1 diabetes showed modestly shorter TCRB CDR3s.

Material: central memory CD4+ T cells from blood. These receptors originate from a man younger than 45 with type 1 diabetes.

At least ten counts were recorded for this clone. In the same sample, other DNA sequences code for this CDR3. The chain couples TRBV4-3 to TRBJ2-3; D may be TRBD2 (7 bases). Germline V gene lookup returns CDR1 LGHNA and CDR2 YSLEER. There are 14 residues in the CDR3. V lost 1 base and J 5 bases, leaving 10 bases between the germline ends. CDR3 in DNA: TGCGCCAGCAGCCAAGGGGGGGGCCAAGATACGCAGTATTTT. Its protein product is CASSQGGGQDTQYF.

This clone was found a few times. The V and J genes are TRBV11-3 and TRBJ2-1, with 8 bases matching TRBD2. From germline, CDR1 is SGHNT and CDR2 YENEEA. J lost 6 bases, V lost 5 bases, and 9 bases had no gene match. This CDR3 spans 15 amino acids. CDR3 amino acids: CASSPPSGGSNEQFF. CDR3 bases: TGTGCCAGCAGCCCCCCGTCGGGGGGGAGCAATGAGCAGTTCTTC.

The genes are TRBV18 and TRBJ2-1, with D perhaps matching TRBD1 (6 bases). The V and J ends lost 3 bases and 6 bases respectively, with 18 bases between them. Germline loops: CDR1 KGHSH, CDR2 LQKENI. The CDR3 contains 16 residues. The DNA for the CDR3 is TGTGCCAGCTCACCTCGGACAGCCCGTTCTAGCAATGAGCAGTTCTTC. It yields the protein CASSPRTARSSNEQFF.

This clone was counted a few times. The CDR3 sequence: CASSLGLAARTDTQYF. In nucleotides, the CDR3 is TGCGCCAGCAGCCTAGGACTAGCGGCCCGCACAGATACGCAGTATTTT. The J gene is TRBJ2-3, the V gene TRBV4-3, with TRBD2 identical over 10 bases. Per the germline V gene, CDR1 is LGHNA and CDR2 is YSLEER. The CDR3 is 16 amino acids. Trimming took 4 bases from V and 1 from J; bases not matched to a gene: 5.

This clone was seen a few times. This chain uses TRBV9 with TRBJ2-2, with a weak D call TRBD2 (6 bases). There are 15 residues in the CDR3. Trimming left V 0 bases short and J 4 bases short, with 10 bases between. Germline V lookup: CDR1 SGDLS, CDR2 YYNGEE. CDR3: CASSVALEGTGELFF. In DNA, the CDR3 is TGTGCCAGCAGCGTAGCTTTGGAGGGCACCGGGGAGCTGTTTTTT.

This clone has only a few counts. The CDR3 coding sequence is TGTGCCAGCAGTCGACTTCTCTCCTACAATGAGCAGTTCTTC. This sequence encodes CASSRLLSYNEQFF. The chain joins TRBV6-5 to TRBJ2-1, with no clear D. Per the germline V gene, CDR1 is MNHEY and CDR2 is SVGAGI. Trimming removed 5 bases from V and 0 bases from J, with 8 bases in between. The CDR3 has 14 residues.

This clone was seen more than once but under ten times. This chain uses TRBV29-1 with TRBJ1-4; the D is unclear. CDR1 is SQVTM, CDR2 ANQGSEA, per germline. The germline V and J ends were trimmed by 4 bases and 5 bases, with 8 bases remaining between them. The CDR3 sequence is 12 residues long. In DNA form, the CDR3 reads TGCAGCGTTGGGCTGGGGAATGAAAAACTGTTTTTT. Translating gives CSVGLGNEKLFF.

This clone was seen only a few times. This chain uses TRBV5-1 with TRBJ1-3; D not certain. CDR1 and CDR2 (germline): SGHRS, YFSETQ. Trimming removed 4 bases from V and 2 bases from J, with 13 bases in between. The CDR3 is made up of 15 amino acids. The CDR3 nucleotides are TGCGCCAGCAGCCTGGACCGTAGTCCTGGAAACACCATATATTTT. Its translation: CASSLDRSPGNTIYF.

This clone was observed a handful of times. This chain uses TRBV29-1 with TRBJ2-1; D uncertain. V gave up 5 bases and J gave up 8 bases, with 7 bases separating them. CDR3 length: 10 amino acids. The germline gives CDR1 SQVTM, CDR2 ANQGSEA. This CDR3 reads CSVRIYEQFF. In nucleotides, the CDR3 is TGCAGCGTTAGAATCTATGAGCAGTTCTTC.

This chain links TRBV27 with TRBJ2-1, with no clear D. The CDR3 covers 16 residues. The germline CDR1 and CDR2 sequences are MNHEY and SMNVEV (reference sequence). V gave up 3 bases and J gave up 0 bases, with 12 bases separating them. This chain's CDR3 is CASSFILPSSYNEQFF. DNA for the CDR3: TGTGCCAGCAGTTTCATTTTGCCTAGCTCCTACAATGAGCAGTTCTTC.

The sample holds many counts of this clone. The chain combines TRBV14 with TRBJ2-1; D remains ambiguous. CDR3 length: 11 residues. From germline, CDR1 is SGHDN and CDR2 FVKESK. V was cut by 1 base and J by 12 bases, with 7 bases left in between. The CDR3 sequence: CASSQGSGQFF. The CDR3 DNA follows: TGTGCCAGCAGCCAAGGTTCCGGGCAGTTCTTC.

The chain is built from TRBV2 and TRBJ2-7; no clear D. Between the trimmed V and J ends, which lost 5 bases and 1 base, there was a span of 9 bases. The V gene's germline CDR1 is SNHLY and CDR2 FYNNEI. The length of the CDR3 is 13 residues. In nucleotides, the CDR3 is TGTGCCAGCAGTTTGACCGATTCCTACGAGCAGTACTTC. It encodes CASSLTDSYEQYF. The whole variable domain, remainder taken from reference TRBV2 and TRBJ2-7, is EPEVTQTPSHQVTQMGQEVILRCVPISNHLYFYWYRQILGQKVEFLVSFYNNEISEKSEIFDDQFSVERPDGSNFTLKIRSTKLEDSAMYFCASSLTDSYEQYFGPGTRLTVT.

The chain uses TRBV7-2 and TRBJ2-3, with D perhaps TRBD1 (6 bases). Trimming removed 2 bases from V and 6 bases from J, with 15 bases in between. Looked up from germline, CDR1 is SGHTA and CDR2 is FQGNSA. The CDR3 covers 15 residues. The CDR3 sequence: CASSLWGPGEDTQYF. The CDR3 nucleotides are TGTGCCAGCAGCTTATGGGGCCCAGGGGAGGATACGCAGTATTTT.

The V gene is TRBV4-3, the J gene TRBJ2-3; 11 bases map to TRBD2. This CDR3 region has 15 residues. Trimming took 4 bases from V and 3 from J; bases not matched to a gene: 3. CDR1 and CDR2 from the germline V gene are LGHNA and YSLEER. The CDR3 spells CASSLAGGRTDTQYF. Here the CDR3 DNA reads TGCGCCAGCAGCCTAGCGGGGGGGCGGACAGATACGCAGTATTTT.

The gene calls are TRBV2 and TRBJ1-4; TRBD1 matches 8 bases. V shed 11 bases and J 4 bases; nucleotides not matched to a gene: 6. The length of the CDR3 is 13 residues. Germline V lookup: CDR1 SNHLY, CDR2 FYNNEI. The CDR3 DNA reads TGTGCCGGACAGGGCTCCTTTAATGAAAAACTGTTTTTT. Amino acids: CAGQGSFNEKLFF.

This clone was picked up a small number of times. V usage is TRBV18 and J usage is TRBJ2-5; 7 bases fit TRBD1. V trimming: 0 bases; J trimming: 4 bases; junction bases outside the gene matches: 5. The CDR3 contains 15 residues. Germline CDR1 KGHSH, CDR2 LQKENI. DNA of the CDR3: TGTGCCAGCTCACCACCAACAGGGGTGGGAGAGACCCAGTACTTC. Protein: CASSPPTGVGETQYF.

The chain is built from TRBV5-4 and TRBJ2-7, with a possible D match to TRBD1 (6 bases). Looked up from germline, CDR1 is SGHNT and CDR2 is YYREEE (reference sequence). V shed 4 bases and J shed 0 bases, with 14 bases lying between them. There are 15 residues in the CDR3. The CDR3 DNA reads TGTGCCAGCAGCCGGCCCACAGGGAGCTCCTACGAGCAGTACTTC. This sequence encodes CASSRPTGSSYEQYF.

Many counts were recorded for this clone. The chain uses TRBV5-4 and TRBJ2-5; unclear D gene. Trimming removed 5 bases at V and 4 bases at J, with 15 bases between. The CDR3 extends over 14 amino acids. The germline V gene encodes CDR1 SGHNT and CDR2 YYREEE (reference sequence). This CDR3 reads CASSPGSWGETQYF. Written as DNA, the CDR3 is TGTGCCAGCAGTCCCGGGTCATGGGGAGAGACCCAGTACTTC. Full variable domain (remainder filled in from reference TRBV5-4 and TRBJ2-5): ETGVTQSPTHLIKTRGQQVTLRCSSQSGHNTVSWYQQALGQGPQFIFQYYREEENGRGNFPPRFSGLQFPNYSSELNVNALELDDSALYLCASSPGSWGETQYFGPGTRLLVL.

This clone was seen only a few times. The chain is built from TRBV4-3 and TRBJ1-2, with D possibly matching TRBD1 (5 bases). Germline V lookup: CDR1 LGHNA, CDR2 YSLEER. CDR3 length: 12 amino acids. Trimming took 1 base from V and 9 from J, leaving 9 bases between them. The CDR3 DNA sequence: TGCGCCAGCAGCCAAGCGAGGGGAAGCTACACCTTC. Its translation: CASSQARGSYTF.

This clone occurred a few times. This chain connects TRBV30 to TRBJ2-7, with a tentative D call TRBD1 (7 bases). The CDR3 length is 15 residues. Trimming removed 0 bases at V and 5 bases at J, with 17 bases between. Germline V gene lookup returns CDR1 GTSNPN and CDR2 SVGIG (reference sequence). Here the CDR3 DNA reads TGTGCCTGGAGTGTACGCAGGGGGAGGTCTCACGAGCAGTACTTC. Translating gives CAWSVRRGRSHEQYF.

This clone has just a few counts. The CDR3 DNA is TGTGCCAGCAGCCGCACCGCGGGGCGCACAGATACGCAGTATTTT. As protein: CASSRTAGRTDTQYF. This chain connects TRBV11-2 to TRBJ2-3; possibly TRBD2 for D (6 bases). CDR3 length: 15 residues. The V gene's germline CDR1 is SGHAT and CDR2 FQNNGV. Deletions cut 5 bases from V and 1 base from J, with 13 bases between.